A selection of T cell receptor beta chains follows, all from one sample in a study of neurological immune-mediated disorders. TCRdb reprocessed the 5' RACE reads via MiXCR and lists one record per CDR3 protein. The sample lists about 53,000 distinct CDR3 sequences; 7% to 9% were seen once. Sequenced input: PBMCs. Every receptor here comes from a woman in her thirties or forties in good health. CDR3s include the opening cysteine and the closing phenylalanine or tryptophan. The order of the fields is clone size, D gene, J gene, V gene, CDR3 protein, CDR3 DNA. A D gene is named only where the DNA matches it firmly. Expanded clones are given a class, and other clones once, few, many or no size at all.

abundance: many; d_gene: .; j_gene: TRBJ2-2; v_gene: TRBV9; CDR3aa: CASSVAPVTGELFF; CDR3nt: TGTGCCAGCAGCGTAGCTCCAGTTACCGGGGAGCTGTTTTTT
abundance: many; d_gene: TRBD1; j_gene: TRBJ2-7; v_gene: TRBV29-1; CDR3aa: CSVLMGQGIYEQYF; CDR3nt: TGCAGCGTGCTAATGGGACAGGGGATCTACGAGCAGTACTTC
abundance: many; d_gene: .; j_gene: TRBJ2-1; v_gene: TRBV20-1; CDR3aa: CSALEVATGEQFF; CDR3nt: TGCAGTGCCCTCGAGGTGGCCACTGGTGAGCAGTTCTTC
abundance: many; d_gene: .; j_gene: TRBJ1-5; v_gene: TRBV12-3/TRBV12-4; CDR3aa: CASSLGGQPQHF; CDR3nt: TGTGCCAGCAGTCTAGGTGGGCAGCCCCAGCATTTT
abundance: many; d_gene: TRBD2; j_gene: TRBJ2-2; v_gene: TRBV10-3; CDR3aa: CAIRGAGGTNTGELFF; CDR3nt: TGTGCCATCCGCGGAGCGGGAGGGACGAACACCGGGGAGCTGTTTTTT
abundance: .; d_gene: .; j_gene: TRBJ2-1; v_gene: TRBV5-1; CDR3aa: CASSLGGSSSYNEQFF; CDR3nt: TGCGCCAGCAGCTTGGGGGGGTCGAGCTCCTACAATGAGCAGTTCTTC
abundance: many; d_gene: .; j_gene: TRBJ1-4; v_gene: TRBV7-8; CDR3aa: CASSPGRLNEKLFF; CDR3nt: TGTGCCAGCAGCCCCGGACGACTTAATGAAAAACTGTTTTTT
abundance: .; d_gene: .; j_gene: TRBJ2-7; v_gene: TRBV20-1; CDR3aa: CSARGPGPSSYEQYF; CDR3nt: TGCAGTGCTAGAGGGCCCGGCCCAAGCTCCTACGAGCAGTACTTC
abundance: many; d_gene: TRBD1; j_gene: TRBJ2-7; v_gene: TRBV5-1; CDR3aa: CASSFGTAYEQYF; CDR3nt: TGCGCCAGCAGCTTCGGGACAGCCTACGAGCAGTACTTC
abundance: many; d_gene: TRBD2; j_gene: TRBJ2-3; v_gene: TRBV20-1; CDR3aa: CSAGGGGGTDTQYF; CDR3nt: TGCAGTGCTGGGGGCGGGGGGGGCACAGATACGCAGTATTTT
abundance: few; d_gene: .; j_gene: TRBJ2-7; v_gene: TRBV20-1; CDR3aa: CSASRQGTYEQYF; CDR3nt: TGCAGTGCTAGTCGTCAGGGGACCTACGAGCAGTACTTC
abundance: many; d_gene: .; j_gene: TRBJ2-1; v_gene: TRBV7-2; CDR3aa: CASSPSYNEQFF; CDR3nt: TGTGCCAGCAGCCCCTCCTACAATGAGCAGTTCTTC
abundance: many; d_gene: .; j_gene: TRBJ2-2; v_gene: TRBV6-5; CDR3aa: CASSSWTVNTGELFF; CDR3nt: TGTGCCAGCAGTTCCTGGACGGTAAACACCGGGGAGCTGTTTTTT
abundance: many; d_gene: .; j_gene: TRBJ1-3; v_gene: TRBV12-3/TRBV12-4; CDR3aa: CASSPQEVGSGNTIYF; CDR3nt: TGTGCCAGCAGTCCTCAGGAGGTCGGCTCTGGAAACACCATATATTTT
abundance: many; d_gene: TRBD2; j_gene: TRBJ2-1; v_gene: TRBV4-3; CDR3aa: CASSQETLAPYNEQFF; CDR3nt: TGCGCCAGCAGCCAAGAAACACTAGCGCCCTACAATGAGCAGTTCTTC